The clone carrying this T cell receptor beta chain was seen only a few times. Its target is unknown. Alongside a J-beta primer mix, a sample-barcoded 5' primer served in a second PCR lasting roughly 6 to 12 cycles. Every individual sample yielded 2.5 million or more paired-end reads (each containing CDR3). TCRdb called the 5' RACE reads again in MiXCR, with one record for every CDR3 protein. The sample consists of about 780,000 distinct CDR3 sequences, around 50% of them appearing once. The CDR3 is 16 amino acids. Unmatched junction bases numbered 11, after V lost 7 bases and J lost 4 bases. The germline gives CDR1 MNHNY, CDR2 SVGAGI (reference sequence). Samples had at least 6.5 million PBMCs isolated from them. This entry belongs to a study of blood T cells in healthy people across ages. General observations from the study: There were more naive CD4+ cells and higher diversity in long-lived donors than in aged donors.

The clonotype comes from a man at least 80 years old in good health. The chain has TRBV6-6 and TRBJ1-5; 9 bases agree with TRBD1. Sequenced input: blood. The CDR3 region is CASKGPGQGNNQPQHF. The CDR3 DNA is TGTGCCAGCAAAGGTCCGGGACAGGGCAATAATCAGCCCCAGCATTTT.